Listed here is a single TCR beta chain. Its antigen remains unidentified. This entry comes from a study of early T cells in non-severe SARS-CoV-2 infection. Looking at the study overall: Alpha and beta chains were unpaired, from unsorted whole-blood bulk RNA.

Attached unique molecular identifiers marked individual cDNA molecules. A single record per CDR3 protein comes from TCRdb applying MiXCR to the 5' RACE reads. The sample has roughly 110,000 distinct CDR3 sequences; around 10% are singletons. Germline V lookup: CDR1 ENHRY, CDR2 SYGVKD. The trim removed 1 base at V and 2 bases at J, leaving 17 bases unmatched. The length of the CDR3 is 19 residues. Study-level results: VDJdb-based matching was biased toward anti-spike CD8 responses and missed private and CD4 specificities.

This chain connects TRBV10-3 to TRBJ2-7, with TRBD1 matching 7 bases. This TCR was recovered from an adult who was a healthcare worker with PCR-confirmed SARS-CoV-2 infection or an uninfected control (not recorded which). Sequenced material: whole blood. The CDR3 sequence: CAISELREITGTAPYEQYF. DNA of the CDR3: TGTGCCATCAGTGAGTTGAGAGAAATTACCGGGACAGCCCCCTACGAGCAGTACTTC.